This TCR beta chain was sequenced during a study of T-cell memory formation after mild COVID-19. Whole-study context: Among the donors, TCR clusters were largely specific to each donor. Overall study findings and caveats: For contracting clones, CD4+ ones sat mainly in CM and EM, CD8+ in EMRA.

TCRdb re-called the 5' RACE reads through MiXCR, storing one row per CDR3 protein. The sample contains 380,000 or so distinct CDR3 sequences, about an eighth of which appear only once. Trimming took 8 bases from V and 3 from J, leaving 10 bases between them. Germline CDR1 and CDR2: MNHEY and SMNVEV (reference sequence). This CDR3 is 12 amino acids long. On this clonotype: Its target is unknown.

The sequenced sample consisted of PBMCs or a T cell subset sorted from them (not recorded which). This clonotype originated in a man aged 18-30 years who had mild COVID-19 (a few samples of this study predate the infection). Cell type and time point are not known. The chain recombines TRBV27 with TRBJ1-2, with D hard to call. CDR3 loop: CASSSRDYGYTF. The CDR3 DNA follows: TGTGCCAGCTCCTCAAGGGACTATGGCTACACCTTC.